The entry below gives a single T cell receptor beta chain sequence along with its context. In the source study's methods: Reference gene primer amplification gave estimated nucleated cell counts. Sequenced by immunoSEQ multiplex PCR; TCRdb stores in-frame clones only, minus some. That table gives V, J and clone size, and the DNA gave D and trimming. The sample lists about 140,000 clones; around 83% were seen once. The sample comes from a study of blood T cell repertoires in COVID-19. Study at large: T cells, B-cell-depleted T cells, or PBMCs provided the cDNA or gDNA that served as material.

With 5 bases removed from V and 5 bases from J, the gap between germline ends came to 15 bases. CDR3 size: 14 residues. Germline V gene data show CDR1 as MNHEY and CDR2 as SVGEGT. The sequence came from a man younger than 40 with COVID-19, enrolled during active disease. The genes are TRBV6-2 or TRBV6-3 and TRBJ1-2; D remains ambiguous. The sequenced material came from peripheral blood. CDR3 nucleotides: TGTGCCAGCAGTCCCGATCGATCGAGGTATGGCTACACCTTC. Its protein is CASSPDRSRYGYTF.